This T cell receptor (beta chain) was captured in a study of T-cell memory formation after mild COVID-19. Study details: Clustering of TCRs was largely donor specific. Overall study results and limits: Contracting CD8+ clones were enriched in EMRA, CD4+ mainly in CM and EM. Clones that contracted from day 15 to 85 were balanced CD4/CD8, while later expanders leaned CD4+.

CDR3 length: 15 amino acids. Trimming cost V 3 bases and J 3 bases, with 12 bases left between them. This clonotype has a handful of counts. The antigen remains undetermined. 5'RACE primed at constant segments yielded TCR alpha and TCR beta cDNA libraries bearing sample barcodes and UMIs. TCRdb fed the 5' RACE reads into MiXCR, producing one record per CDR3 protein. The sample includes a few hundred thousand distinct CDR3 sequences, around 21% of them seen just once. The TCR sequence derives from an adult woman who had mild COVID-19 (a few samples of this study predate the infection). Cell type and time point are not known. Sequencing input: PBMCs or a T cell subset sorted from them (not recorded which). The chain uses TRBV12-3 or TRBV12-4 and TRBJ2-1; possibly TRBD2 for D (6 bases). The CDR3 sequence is CASSFGGVYYNEQFF. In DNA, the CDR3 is TGTGCCAGCAGTTTCGGGGGAGTGTACTACAATGAGCAGTTCTTC.